The 29 T cell receptor beta chains listed next were all sequenced from one sample in a study of blood T cell repertoires in COVID-19 (dated by TCRdb to the early 2020s). The receptor library was made with the immunoSEQ multiplex PCR assay. Imported from immuneACCESS, the table was reduced by TCRdb to in-frame sequences with V and J called. These copies leave out some clones; in studies compared against another copy, an unresolved V gene accounts for under half, and the cause of the remainder is not known. The sample has 85,000 to 100,000 clones on record, over 70% of them singletons. The ten largest clones capture approximately 8.2% of the sample. The sequenced sample was peripheral blood. All receptors derive from a man aged 50 to 59 who had recovered from COVID-19.

The chain has TRBV29-1 and TRBJ2-6; 7 nucleotides agree with TRBD1. The CDR3 spans 15 residues. The V gene's germline CDR1 is SQVTM and CDR2 ANQGSEA. This chain's CDR3 is CSIEVTGSGANVLTF. The CDR3 bases are TGCAGTATCGAGGTGACAGGGTCTGGGGCCAACGTCCTGACTTTC.

The V and J genes are TRBV24-1 and TRBJ1-5; possible D gene TRBD1, 5 bases. The CDR3 consists of 14 residues. The germline V gene encodes CDR1 KGHDR and CDR2 SFDVKD. V lost 5 bases and J 1 base, leaving 8 bases between the germline ends. DNA for the CDR3: TGTGCCACCAGTGGGGCAGGGAGCAATCAGCCCCAGCATTTT. This gives the protein CATSGAGSNQPQHF.

V usage is TRBV6-5 and J usage is TRBJ2-3; no clear D gene. The CDR3 is made up of 13 amino acids. Trimming took 8 bases from V and 0 from J, leaving 9 bases between them. The germline V gene has CDR1 MNHEY and CDR2 SVGAGI. DNA for the CDR3: TGTGCCAGCCAGATCCCTAGCACAGATACGCAGTATTTT. Its protein product is CASQIPSTDTQYF.

The chain links TRBV24-1 to TRBJ2-5, with TRBD1 matching over 11 bases. Germline V CDR1 and CDR2: KGHDR, SFDVKD. Unmatched junction bases numbered 4, after V lost 3 bases and J lost 5 bases. CDR3 length equals 15 residues. The CDR3 DNA is TGTGCCACCAGTGATAGGACAGGGGGCCATGAGACCCAGTACTTC. It is translated as CATSDRTGGHETQYF.

This clone was recorded only once. The chain carries TRBV9 and TRBJ2-3; D gene ambiguous. The V and J ends lost 0 bases and 0 bases respectively, with 2 bases between them. Germline CDR1 reads SGDLS; CDR2 reads YYNGEE. This CDR3 spans 13 amino acids. CDR3 region: CASSVASTDTQYF. The CDR3 region has the DNA TGTGCCAGCAGCGTAGCTAGCACAGATACGCAGTATTTT.

The table lists this clone with a few counts. V is TRBV6-5 and J is TRBJ2-6; D gene uncertain. Germline CDR1 reads MNHEY; CDR2 reads SVGAGI. Trimming took off 5 bases at V and 2 bases at J, with 7 bases between the two ends. The CDR3 covers 14 residues. This CDR3 reads CASSRSAGANVLTF. In DNA, the CDR3 is TGTGCCAGCAGTCGGTCGGCTGGGGCCAACGTCCTGACTTTC.

V is TRBV28 and J is TRBJ1-5; possibly TRBD1 for D (5 bases). This CDR3 is built from 15 residues. Germline V lookup: CDR1 MDHEN, CDR2 SYDVKM. The ends were cut back, 2 bases at V and 6 bases at J, with 14 bases in the middle. The CDR3 sequence: CASSLNRGKGQPQHF. CDR3 coding DNA: TGTGCCAGCAGTTTAAATAGGGGAAAGGGTCAGCCCCAGCATTTT. Variable domain in full (rest from reference TRBV28 and TRBJ1-5): DVKVTQSSRYLVKRTGEKVFLECVQDMDHENMFWYRQDPGLGLRLIYFSYDVKMKEKGDIPEGYSVSREKKERFSLILESASTNQTSMYLCASSLNRGKGQPQHFGDGTRLSIL.

This rearrangement joins TRBV28 to TRBJ2-3, with 12 bases that match TRBD1. The CDR3 covers 18 residues. V shed 1 base and J 4 bases; nucleotides not matched to a gene: 9. Looked up from germline, CDR1 is MDHEN and CDR2 is SYDVKM. DNA of the CDR3: TGTGCCAGCAGTTTATCGGGTTGGGGACAGGGGGCTTCAGATACGCAGTATTTT. As protein: CASSLSGWGQGASDTQYF.

The chain is built from TRBV15 and TRBJ2-1, with D possibly matching TRBD2 (5 bases). CDR1 is LNHNV and CDR2 is YYDKDF in the germline V gene (reference sequence). CDR3 length equals 14 residues. Trimming took 1 base from V and 6 from J, leaving 10 bases between them. The CDR3 here is CATSRARGSNEQFF. The DNA for the CDR3 is TGTGCCACCAGCAGAGCCCGAGGGAGCAATGAGCAGTTCTTC.

The V and J genes are TRBV3-1 (or the pseudogene TRBV3-2) and TRBJ2-1, with TRBD1 identical over 8 bases. Per the germline V gene, CDR1 is LGHDT and CDR2 is YNNKEL (reference sequence). The CDR3 is 17 residues long. The trim removed 0 bases at V and 4 bases at J, leaving 8 bases unmatched. CDR3 protein: CASSQDGAGTGYNEQFF. In nucleotides, the CDR3 is TGTGCCAGCAGCCAAGATGGAGCCGGGACAGGTTACAATGAGCAGTTCTTC.

This sequence joins TRBV10-3 and TRBJ2-2; the D gene is possibly TRBD2 (6 bases). The CDR3 is 14 residues long. Trimming stripped 6 bases from V and 2 bases from J, with 10 bases between. Germline CDR1 and CDR2: ENHRY and SYGVKD. CDR3 in amino acids: CAISYGLNTGELFF. The CDR3 DNA sequence: TGTGCCATCAGCTATGGACTAAACACCGGGGAGCTGTTTTTT.

This chain connects TRBV20-1 to TRBJ2-1; TRBD2 agrees at 8 bases. Per germline, CDR1 DFQATT and CDR2 SNEGSKA (reference sequence). The V gene end was trimmed by 6 bases and the J gene end by 8 bases; junction bases not matched to a gene: 0. CDR3 length equals 10 residues. This CDR3 reads CSAGGDEQFF. CDR3 in DNA: TGCAGTGCCGGGGGGGATGAGCAGTTCTTC.

The V gene is TRBV6-5, the J gene TRBJ1-2; TRBD1 agrees at 7 bases. CDR1 is MNHEY, CDR2 SVGAGI, per germline. Losses at the gene ends were 5 bases for V and 8 bases for J; bases not matched to a gene: 5. CDR3 length: 12 residues. The CDR3 sequence is CASSPSGGGYTF. In nucleotides, the CDR3 is TGTGCCAGCAGTCCTTCAGGGGGAGGCTACACCTTC.

V is TRBV19 and J is TRBJ1-6, with D tentatively TRBD1 (6 bases). Deletions cut 4 bases from V and 5 bases from J, with 9 bases between. The germline gives CDR1 LNHDA, CDR2 SQIVND (reference sequence). The length of the CDR3 is 14 residues. The CDR3 loop reads CASSTGTNNSPLHF. The DNA of the CDR3 is TGTGCCAGTAGTACCGGGACAAATAATTCACCCCTCCACTTT.

The gene calls are TRBV5-4 and TRBJ2-3; TRBD2 matches 10 bases. This CDR3 is built from 17 residues. The germline V gene has CDR1 SGHNT and CDR2 YYREEE (reference sequence). J gave up 6 bases and V 4 bases, and 14 bases lay outside the gene matches. The CDR3: CASSLRSGGRGSDTQYF. DNA of the CDR3: TGTGCCAGCAGCCTCCGTAGCGGGGGGCGGGGGAGTGATACGCAGTATTTT.

The rearrangement joins TRBV9 to TRBJ2-1; possible D gene TRBD2, 5 bases. The germline CDR1 and CDR2 sequences are SGDLS and YYNGEE. V was cut by 2 bases and J by 4 bases, with 16 bases left in between. This CDR3 region has 16 residues. The CDR3 here is CASSVKQAAIYNEQFF. In DNA form, the CDR3 reads TGTGCCAGCAGCGTGAAGCAAGCGGCCATTTACAATGAGCAGTTCTTC.

The chain joins TRBV18 to TRBJ2-7, with TRBD2 matching 9 bases. The V gene end was trimmed by 5 bases and the J gene end by 7 bases; junction bases not matched to a gene: 9. Looked up from germline, CDR1 is KGHSH and CDR2 is LQKENI. CDR3 length: 14 residues. The chain's CDR3 is CASSAGLATGEQYF. The CDR3 DNA reads as TGTGCCAGCTCAGCTGGACTAGCGACGGGAGAGCAGTACTTC.

Only a few counts were recorded for this clone. The chain carries TRBV28 and TRBJ2-1, with TRBD2 matching over 14 bases. The ends lost 3 bases at V and 8 bases at J; junction bases unmatched: 9. Germline assignment: CDR1 MDHEN and CDR2 SYDVKM. The CDR3 spans 17 residues. The CDR3: CASSLRLPGLAGDEQFF. For the CDR3, the DNA is TGTGCCAGCAGTTTGCGACTCCCGGGACTAGCGGGAGATGAGCAGTTCTTC.

V usage is TRBV11-3 and J usage is TRBJ2-1; D unresolved. Trimming pared 0 bases from V and 0 bases from J, leaving 9 bases between. Germline V CDR1 and CDR2: SGHNT, YENEEA. The CDR3 is 16 amino acids. The CDR3 DNA reads TGTGCCAGCAGCTTAGATTTAACAAGCTCCTACAATGAGCAGTTCTTC. Protein sequence: CASSLDLTSSYNEQFF.

The chain combines TRBV27 with TRBJ1-6; 7 bases are a match to TRBD1. Germline V lookup: CDR1 MNHEY, CDR2 SMNVEV (reference sequence). CDR3 size: 16 residues. With 5 bases clipped from V and 5 bases from J, the junction kept 9 bases outside the gene matches. The chain's CDR3 is CASSPRQGLNNSPLHF. The CDR3 bases are TGTGCCAGCAGTCCAAGACAGGGTCTCAATAATTCACCCCTCCACTTT.

The V call is TRBV6-6, the J call TRBJ2-2, with D possibly matching TRBD2 (6 bases). The CDR3 has 15 amino acids. The V and J ends lost 6 bases and 1 base respectively, with 12 bases between them. CDR1 is MNHNY and CDR2 is SVGAGI in the germline V gene (reference sequence). The CDR3 sequence: CASRMGGGNTGELFF. CDR3 DNA sequence: TGTGCCAGCAGGATGGGGGGAGGGAACACCGGGGAGCTGTTTTTT.

The genes are TRBV5-6 and TRBJ2-7; D possibly corresponds to TRBD1 (6 bases). Germline-derived CDR1 and CDR2 are SGHDT and YYEEEE. The V gene lost 4 bases and the J gene lost 1 base, with 12 bases spanning the gap. The CDR3 extends over 14 amino acids. CDR3: CASSNLQGSYEQYF. For the CDR3, the DNA is TGTGCCAGCAGCAACTTACAGGGTTCCTACGAGCAGTACTTC.

The rearrangement uses TRBV7-9 and TRBJ2-3; 9 nucleotides match TRBD1. CDR3 size: 15 residues. The trim removed 5 bases at V and 3 bases at J, leaving 6 bases unmatched. Per germline, CDR1 SEHNR and CDR2 FQNEAQ (reference sequence). The CDR3 region is CASSLGQGDTDTQYF. The CDR3 bases are TGTGCCAGCAGCCTGGGACAGGGTGATACAGATACGCAGTATTTT.

This clone was recorded only once. The rearrangement links TRBV24-1 to TRBJ2-7; D gene ambiguous. V was cut by 0 bases and J by 9 bases, with 11 bases left in between. Germline lookup yields CDR1 KGHDR and CDR2 SFDVKD. This CDR3 contains 13 residues. For the CDR3, the DNA is TGTGCCACCAGTGATTTGTACACCCAGCGGCAGTACTTC. Protein: CATSDLYTQRQYF.

The chain combines TRBV12-5 with TRBJ1-1, with unresolved D. CDR1 and CDR2 (germline): LGHNT, FRNRAP. V lost 1 base and J 4 bases, leaving 7 bases between the germline ends. The CDR3 is 13 amino acids. The CDR3 coding sequence is TGTGCTAGTGGTTTGGGGGCTTTCACTGAAGCTTTCTTT. Residues: CASGLGAFTEAFF.

The rearrangement uses TRBV6-6 and TRBJ1-2; TRBD1 matches 7 bases. CDR3 length: 18 residues. The V gene end was trimmed by 5 bases and the J gene end by 0 bases; junction bases not matched to a gene: 15. CDR1 and CDR2 (germline): MNHNY, SVGAGI (reference sequence). CDR3 sequence reads: CASSRTGNLRMPNYGYTF. In DNA, the CDR3 is TGTGCCAGCAGTCGGACAGGAAACCTTCGGATGCCTAACTATGGCTACACCTTC.

V and J are TRBV6-5 and TRBJ1-1; 11 nucleotides match TRBD1. Germline CDR1 and CDR2: MNHEY and SVGAGI. The CDR3 covers 16 residues. J was trimmed by 1 base and V by 2 bases; bases with no gene match: 3. This CDR3 reads CASSYGGTGGNTEAFF. In DNA, the CDR3 is TGTGCCAGCAGTTACGGAGGGACAGGGGGGAACACTGAAGCTTTCTTT.

This CDR3 is CATSGAVGQGTTGELFF. CDR3 DNA sequence: TGTGCCACCAGTGGCGCAGTCGGACAGGGAACGACCGGGGAGCTGTTTTTT. The chain has TRBV24-1 and TRBJ2-2, with 8 nucleotides matching TRBD1. V shed 5 bases and J 5 bases; nucleotides not matched to a gene: 12. Germline CDR1 KGHDR, CDR2 SFDVKD. This CDR3 spans 17 amino acids.

V is TRBV28 and J is TRBJ1-3; D is undetermined. V shed 6 bases and J shed 0 bases, with 12 bases lying between them. Looked up from germline, CDR1 is MDHEN and CDR2 is SYDVKM. There are 15 residues in the CDR3. CDR3 sequence: CASSHLGGSGNTIYF. The CDR3 region has the DNA TGTGCCAGCAGCCATCTGGGAGGCTCTGGAAACACCATATATTTT. The full variable domain, in which reference TRBV28 and TRBJ1-3 provide the parts outside the CDR3, is DVKVTQSSRYLVKRTGEKVFLECVQDMDHENMFWYRQDPGLGLRLIYFSYDVKMKEKGDIPEGYSVSREKKERFSLILESASTNQTSMYLCASSHLGGSGNTIYFGEGSWLTVV.